Following are 15 T cell receptor beta chains from one sample sequenced in a study of cytomegalovirus exposure and HLA in healthy donors. The primer mix had 60 Vbeta and 13 Jbeta primers. Sequencing used immunoSEQ multiplex PCR; TCRdb keeps in-frame clones, though not all of them. The sample includes 130,000 or so clones, roughly 87% of them seen just once. The sequenced sample consisted of PBMCs. All receptors come from a young woman in good health and CMV-seronegative.

The chain couples TRBV4-2 to TRBJ2-7, with 13 bases matching TRBD2. The CDR3 length is 16 residues. The V segment lost 3 bases and the J segment 2 bases; nucleotides outside the gene matches: 4. Germline V gives CDR1 LGHNA, CDR2 YNFKEQ. CDR3 residues: CASSQSTSGRAYEQYF. CDR3 DNA sequence: TGTGCCAGCAGCCAGAGTACTAGCGGGAGGGCCTACGAGCAGTACTTC.

This clone was detected a few times. J is TRBJ1-2 and V is TRBV5-6; D gene uncertain. Trimming pared 0 bases from V and 5 bases from J, leaving 14 bases between. Germline V gene lookup returns CDR1 SGHDT and CDR2 YYEEEE. This CDR3 is built from 15 residues. CDR3 nucleotide sequence: TGTGCCAGCAGCTTGGTCGGGAACAATGTATATGGCTACACCTTC. Translated: CASSLVGNNVYGYTF.

The gene calls are TRBV5-1 and TRBJ2-3; maybe TRBD2 (5 bases). Germline V lookup: CDR1 SGHRS, CDR2 YFSETQ. V lost 2 bases to trimming and J lost 3 bases, with 22 bases between them. The CDR3 is 18 amino acids. The CDR3 sequence: CASSFAGLRAQVTDTQYF. The CDR3 DNA reads as TGCGCCAGCAGCTTTGCGGGCCTTCGTGCCCAGGTAACAGATACGCAGTATTTT.

The J gene is TRBJ2-7, the V gene TRBV7-2; D is unresolved. CDR1 is SGHTA and CDR2 is FQGNSA in the germline V gene. The CDR3 length is 13 residues. V lost 7 bases and J lost 3, with 13 bases in between. CDR3 DNA sequence: TGTGCCAGCAACCTACCCCAAAACTACGAGCAGTACTTC. Its protein is CASNLPQNYEQYF. The full variable domain, rest sourced from reference TRBV7-2 and TRBJ2-7, is GAGVSQSPSNKVTEKGKDVELRCDPISGHTALYWYRQSLGQGLEFLIYFQGNSAPDKSGLPSDRFSAERTGGSVSTLTIQRTQQEDSAVYLCASNLPQNYEQYFGPGTRLTVT.

This clone was recorded only once. The V call is TRBV7-2, the J call TRBJ2-1, with 11 nucleotides matching TRBD2. With V trimmed by 7 bases and J by 8 bases, 13 bases remained unmatched. This CDR3 contains 16 residues. The germline V gene has CDR1 SGHTA and CDR2 FQGNSA. The CDR3 here is CASTQISGGARDEQFF. Here the CDR3 DNA reads TGTGCCAGCACCCAGATTAGCGGGGGGGCCAGGGATGAGCAGTTCTTC.

The gene calls are TRBV4-2 and TRBJ1-2; D may be TRBD1 (5 bases). The CDR3 spans 17 residues. V gave up 0 bases and J gave up 2 bases, with 16 bases separating them. Germline values: CDR1 LGHNA, CDR2 YNFKEQ. DNA of the CDR3: TGTGCCAGCAGCCAAGATCTTGTTAAGGGGCGCAACTATGGCTACACCTTC. Translation: CASSQDLVKGRNYGYTF.

As for this clone: The sample contains more than one DNA sequence encoding this CDR3. V is TRBV9 and J is TRBJ2-2; 8 bases map to TRBD2. Germline V gene lookup returns CDR1 SGDLS and CDR2 YYNGEE. V gave up 2 bases and J gave up 6 bases; unmatched junction bases: 3. This CDR3 is 14 amino acids long. In DNA form, the CDR3 reads TGTGCCAGCAGCGTCGGGGGGGCGGCCGGGGAGCTGTTTTTT. Translated: CASSVGGAAGELFF.

The table lists this clone with a few counts. The chain carries TRBV1 and TRBJ2-5; the table's TRBD2 call for D was not verified on the DNA. TRBV1 is designated a pseudogene. There are 16 residues in the CDR3. Here the CDR3 reads CTSSQGLAGGRETQYF. CDR3 DNA sequence: TGCACCAGCAGCCAAGGCCTAGCGGGAGGCCGAGAGACCCAGTACTTC.

The chain uses TRBV5-4 and TRBJ2-2; 9 bases map to TRBD1. Germline CDR1 and CDR2: SGHNT and YYREEE (reference sequence). This CDR3 is 18 amino acids long. V lost 5 bases, J lost 8 bases, and 19 bases stayed unmatched. The CDR3 nucleotides are TGTGCCAGCAGGTCCGGGACAGGGACGCGGGGGCTCGGTGGGGAGCTGTTTTTT. Protein sequence: CASRSGTGTRGLGGELFF.

This clone appeared once. The chain has TRBV7-2 and TRBJ1-3; possibly TRBD1 for D (5 bases). V was shortened by 5 bases and J by 0 bases, with 23 bases between the two germline ends. The CDR3 runs 19 residues. Germline V lookup: CDR1 SGHTA, CDR2 FQGNSA. CDR3 sequence: CASSQVRDAPGGSGNTIYF. The DNA for the CDR3 is TGTGCCAGCAGCCAGGTCAGGGACGCCCCCGGGGGCTCTGGAAACACCATATATTTT. The whole variable domain, filled in from reference TRBV7-2 and TRBJ1-3, reads GAGVSQSPSNKVTEKGKDVELRCDPISGHTALYWYRQSLGQGLEFLIYFQGNSAPDKSGLPSDRFSAERTGGSVSTLTIQRTQQEDSAVYLCASSQVRDAPGGSGNTIYFGEGSWLTVV.

V usage is TRBV28 and J usage is TRBJ1-1, with TRBD1 identical over 12 bases. V lost 6 bases and J lost 10; bases outside the gene matches: 9. The CDR3 sequence is 14 residues long. Germline V CDR1 and CDR2: MDHEN, SYDVKM. CDR3 sequence reads: CASSPGQGAEGAFF. DNA for the CDR3: TGTGCCAGCAGCCCGGGACAGGGGGCAGAAGGAGCTTTCTTT.

V is TRBV10-2 and J is TRBJ2-7; D perhaps matches TRBD2 (7 bases). The germline CDR1 and CDR2 sequences are WSHSY and SAAADI. Trimming removed 6 bases at V and 3 bases at J, with 12 bases between. The CDR3 loop spans 13 amino acids. DNA for the CDR3: TGCGCCAGCAGAGGGGGGGACTTCTACGAGCAGTACTTC. It specifies CASRGGDFYEQYF.

The chain combines TRBV2 with TRBJ2-1, with 10 bases fitting TRBD2. The junction had 9 bases not matched to a gene; V was cut back by 6 bases and J by 7 bases. CDR3 length equals 15 residues. Germline CDR1 SNHLY, CDR2 FYNNEI. The CDR3 reads CASSAPSGRGNEQFF. The CDR3 nucleotides read TGTGCCAGCAGCGCCCCTAGCGGGAGAGGGAATGAGCAGTTCTTC.

The chain has TRBV30 and TRBJ2-4; possibly TRBD2 for D (5 bases). V lost 2 bases to trimming and J lost 8 bases, with 13 bases between them. Germline CDR1 GTSNPN, CDR2 SVGIG (reference sequence). CDR3 length: 13 amino acids. The CDR3 DNA sequence: TGTGCCTGGAGTAATGTGCGGGTGTACATTCAGTACTTC. Translated: CAWSNVRVYIQYF.

The chain recombines TRBV7-9 with TRBJ2-7; D unresolved. The CDR3 is made up of 16 amino acids. Germline V gives CDR1 SEHNR, CDR2 FQNEAQ (reference sequence). The V end lost 0 bases, the J end lost 1 base, and 13 bases lay between the germline ends. In DNA, the CDR3 is TGTGCCAGCAGCTTAGCGCTAGGATCGGTATCCTACGAGCAGTACTTC. Amino acids: CASSLALGSVSYEQYF.